This T cell receptor (beta chain) was recovered during a study of early T cells in non-severe SARS-CoV-2 infection. Study summary: With bulk RNA from unsorted whole blood as input, sequencing yielded unpaired chains.

Findings and limits, study-wide: Reliance on VDJdb matching favored anti-spike CD8 responses; private and CD4 specificities were missed.

TCRdb independently ran MiXCR on the 5' RACE reads; one entry per CDR3 protein. Of tens of thousands of distinct CDR3 sequences in the sample, 9% to 15% are singletons; the top ten hold about 14%. This clonotype was observed at least ten times. Antigen specificity is unknown. With 4 bases removed from V and 5 bases from J, the gap between germline ends came to 22 bases. The CDR3 spans 17 residues. CDR1 is SGHKS, CDR2 YYEKEE, per germline (reference sequence). The sequence was obtained from an adult who was a healthcare worker with PCR-confirmed SARS-CoV-2 infection or an uninfected control (not recorded which). The donor label of this sample is uncertain. Sequencing used whole blood, obtained at baseline. The gene calls are TRBV5-5 and TRBJ2-1; D is perhaps TRBD2 (6 bases). CDR3 coding DNA: TGTGCCAGCAGCCTTGAACACCTCCGACTAGTTCACAATGAGCAGTTCTTC. The encoded protein is CASSLEHLRLVHNEQFF. Full variable domain (missing parts from reference TRBV5-5 and TRBJ2-1): DAGVTQSPTHLIKTRGQQVTLRCSPISGHKSVSWYQQVLGQGPQFIFQYYEKEERGRGNFPDRFSARQFPNYSSELNVNALLLGDSALYLCASSLEHLRLVHNEQFFGPGTRLTVL.